Shown below are 30 T cell receptor beta chains from a single sample sequenced in a study of blood T cell repertoires in COVID-19. Here immunoSEQ multiplex PCR was the method, and the copy in TCRdb shows in-frame clones only, minus some. Here the sample spans about 340,000 clones, around four fifths being singletons. Sequenced input: peripheral blood. Source of these receptors: a man younger than 45 with active or convalescent COVID-19.

V and J are TRBV19 and TRBJ2-1; TRBD1 is a possible D gene (7 bases). V was pared by 5 bases and J by 5 bases, with 16 bases between. Germline CDR1 LNHDA, CDR2 SQIVND (reference sequence). The length of the CDR3 is 15 residues. This CDR3 reads CASSHDREVNNEQFF. The CDR3 DNA sequence: TGTGCCAGTAGTCACGACAGGGAGGTTAACAATGAGCAGTTCTTC. Full variable domain (outside the CDR3, taken from reference TRBV19 and TRBJ2-1): DGGITQSPKYLFRKEGQNVTLSCEQNLNHDAMYWYRQDPGQGLRLIYYSQIVNDFQKGDIAEGYSVSREKKESFPLTVTSAQKNPTAFYLCASSHDREVNNEQFFGPGTRLTVL.

By frequency in the sample, this clone is medium-sized (0.01 to 0.1%). The gene calls are TRBV5-4 and TRBJ1-4; D is undetermined. This CDR3 region has 13 residues. The V end lost 5 bases, the J end lost 4 bases, and 9 bases lay between the germline ends. The germline CDR1 and CDR2 sequences are SGHNT and YYREEE (reference sequence). The CDR3 is CASRPYGNEKLFF. The DNA for the CDR3 is TGTGCCAGCAGGCCCTACGGTAATGAAAAACTGTTTTTT.

The CDR3: CASSPSVVFTDTQYF. Written as DNA, the CDR3 is TGTGCCAGCTCACCCAGCGTAGTGTTCACAGATACGCAGTATTTT. This chain uses TRBV18 with TRBJ2-3, with D uncertain. V lost 3 bases and J 2 bases, leaving 12 bases between the germline ends. CDR3 length: 15 residues. Germline V lookup: CDR1 KGHSH, CDR2 LQKENI. Together with reference TRBV18 and TRBJ2-3, the CDR3 gives the full variable domain: NAGVMQNPRHLVRRRGQEARLRCSPMKGHSHVYWYRQLPEEGLKFMVYLQKENIIDESGMPKERFSAEFPKEGPSILRIQQVVRGDSAAYFCASSPSVVFTDTQYFGPGTRLTVL.

The genes are TRBV6-5 and TRBJ1-4; the D gene is possibly TRBD1 (6 bases). CDR3 length: 15 residues. V was shortened by 8 bases and J by 8 bases, with 21 bases between the two germline ends. Germline CDR1 reads MNHEY; CDR2 reads SVGAGI. CDR3 nucleotide sequence: TGTGCCAGCGGCCGCCTCCTCCGGGACACCGAAAAACTGTTTTTT. This encodes CASGRLLRDTEKLFF.

The V and J genes are TRBV24-1 and TRBJ1-2, with D hard to call. The V end lost 5 bases, the J end lost 4 bases, and 19 bases lay between the germline ends. CDR1 and CDR2 (germline): KGHDR, SFDVKD. The CDR3 contains 16 residues. CDR3 amino acids: CATSASGGQSVYGYTF. The CDR3 DNA sequence: TGTGCCACCAGTGCCTCAGGAGGGCAGTCCGTCTATGGCTACACCTTC.

This clone was seen only once. The chain combines TRBV5-1 with TRBJ1-1, with 10 bases matching TRBD1. The V and J ends lost 2 bases and 11 bases, in that order; junction bases with no gene match: 9. The CDR3 is 14 amino acids. The germline gives CDR1 SGHRS, CDR2 YFSETQ. CDR3 region: CASSLGDRGRWAFF. The CDR3 DNA follows: TGCGCCAGCAGCTTAGGGGACAGGGGCCGGTGGGCTTTCTTT.

The V and J genes are TRBV4-1 and TRBJ1-5; D gene uncertain. Germline CDR1 MGHRA, CDR2 YSYEKL. The CDR3 totals 14 residues. Trimming removed 4 bases from V and 4 bases from J, with 11 bases in between. The CDR3 is CASSRSVANQPQHF. The CDR3 DNA sequence: TGCGCCAGCAGCCGCTCGGTTGCGAATCAGCCCCAGCATTTT.

V usage is TRBV19 and J usage is TRBJ2-7, with TRBD1 as a possible D gene (6 bases). The CDR3 runs 15 residues. V was cut by 4 bases and J by 0 bases, with 13 bases left in between. Germline CDR1 reads LNHDA; CDR2 reads SQIVND (reference sequence). CDR3 bases: TGTGCCAGTAGTAACGGACAGCAGTTCTCCTACGAGCAGTACTTC. Amino acid sequence: CASSNGQQFSYEQYF. Combining the CDR3 with reference TRBV19 and TRBJ2-7 gives the whole variable domain DGGITQSPKYLFRKEGQNVTLSCEQNLNHDAMYWYRQDPGQGLRLIYYSQIVNDFQKGDIAEGYSVSREKKESFPLTVTSAQKNPTAFYLCASSNGQQFSYEQYFGPGTRLTVT.

The chain couples TRBV6-5 to TRBJ1-6; weak D call: TRBD1 (6 bases). The V gene lost 0 bases and the J gene lost 10 bases, with 13 bases spanning the gap. Per germline, CDR1 MNHEY and CDR2 SVGAGI. The CDR3 is made up of 15 amino acids. The CDR3 DNA reads TGTGCCAGCAGTTACTCGGCAGGGGTGAGATCACCCCTCCACTTT. It is translated as CASSYSAGVRSPLHF.

This clone was recorded once. V is TRBV2 and J is TRBJ2-5; TRBD2 might be the D (5 bases). V gave up 0 bases and J gave up 4 bases, with 12 bases separating them. Per germline, CDR1 SNHLY and CDR2 FYNNEI. This CDR3 has 15 amino acids. The CDR3 region is CASSEALLEAETQYF. CDR3 sequence (DNA): TGTGCCAGCAGTGAAGCGCTTTTGGAGGCAGAGACCCAGTACTTC.

The CDR3 spells CASSDQGAAFEQYF. DNA of the CDR3: TGTGCCAGCAGTGACCAGGGGGCAGCGTTCGAGCAGTACTTC. The chain employs TRBV27 and TRBJ2-7; the match to TRBD1 covers 8 bases. The CDR3 consists of 14 residues. Looked up from germline, CDR1 is MNHEY and CDR2 is SMNVEV (reference sequence). The trim removed 5 bases at V and 6 bases at J, leaving 9 bases unmatched.

The V call is TRBV10-3, the J call TRBJ2-7; 7 bases map to TRBD1. The CDR3 is 15 residues long. Trimming cost V 0 bases and J 5 bases; bases outside gene matches: 7. Germline V gives CDR1 ENHRY, CDR2 SYGVKD. CDR3 nucleotide sequence: TGTGCCATCAGTGAGTCGCAGGGGGTGAGTAACGAGCAGTACTTC. As protein: CAISESQGVSNEQYF.

J is TRBJ1-1 and V is TRBV7-9; tentative D call: TRBD1 (6 bases). The CDR3 is 15 residues long. Germline-derived CDR1 and CDR2 are SEHNR and FQNEAQ (reference sequence). V dropped 4 bases and J dropped 2 bases, with 14 bases sitting between them. The CDR3 DNA reads as TGTGCCAGCAGCTCCGAGGGACAAGCCAACACTGAAGCTTTCTTT. This gives the protein CASSSEGQANTEAFF.

The chain has TRBV18 and TRBJ1-2, with D perhaps matching TRBD1 (5 bases). The CDR3 loop spans 13 amino acids. The V end was cut by 3 bases, the J end by 7 bases, with 12 bases between. Germline CDR1 KGHSH, CDR2 LQKENI. The CDR3 protein is CASSPGGKGGYTF. The CDR3 nucleotides read TGTGCCAGCTCACCGGGGGGTAAAGGTGGCTACACCTTC.

The J gene is TRBJ2-2, the V gene TRBV30; D perhaps matches TRBD2 (6 bases). Germline CDR1 is GTSNPN and CDR2 is SVGIG (reference sequence). The CDR3 runs to 14 residues. The V end lost 4 bases, the J end lost 6 bases, and 15 bases lay between the germline ends. The CDR3 sequence: CAWKGLRHSGELFF. In nucleotides, the CDR3 is TGTGCCTGGAAGGGACTCCGACATTCCGGGGAGCTGTTTTTT.

This chain uses TRBV13 with TRBJ2-3, with D possibly matching TRBD2 (6 bases). The germline V and J ends were trimmed by 2 bases and 1 base, with 10 bases remaining between them. Germline V lookup: CDR1 PRHDT, CDR2 FYEKMQ (reference sequence). The length of the CDR3 is 15 residues. CDR3 bases: TGTGCCAGCAGCTTATGGTGGGGGGGCACAGATACGCAGTATTTT. Translating gives CASSLWWGGTDTQYF.

The chain has TRBV19 and TRBJ2-7; a weak D match, TRBD2 (6 bases). The length of the CDR3 is 13 residues. Germline-derived CDR1 and CDR2 are LNHDA and SQIVND (reference sequence). Trimming left V 3 bases short and J 3 bases short, with 9 bases between. The CDR3 DNA is TGTGCCAGTAGTATCGGGACTGGCTACGAGCAGTACTTC. Its translation is CASSIGTGYEQYF.

This clone showed up just a few times. The chain joins TRBV5-1 to TRBJ1-3; the match to TRBD1 covers 8 bases. Germline CDR1 SGHRS, CDR2 YFSETQ. The CDR3 is 15 residues long. J was trimmed by 4 bases and V by 5 bases; bases with no gene match: 8. The CDR3 region is CASSSQGASGNTIYF. In DNA form, the CDR3 reads TGCGCCAGCAGTTCCCAGGGGGCTTCGGGAAACACCATATATTTT.

This clone was observed a single time. The chain is built from TRBV24-1 and TRBJ2-1, with a weak D call TRBD2 (6 bases). In germline, CDR1 is KGHDR, CDR2 SFDVKD. V shed 3 bases and J shed 8 bases, with 16 bases lying between them. The CDR3 totals 15 residues. The CDR3 sequence: CATSDVRDLLDEQFF. CDR3 in DNA: TGTGCCACCAGTGATGTCCGGGACTTGTTGGATGAGCAGTTCTTC.

This chain connects TRBV7-8 to TRBJ2-7; 7 bases line up with TRBD2. Germline CDR1 SGHVS, CDR2 FQNEAQ. The CDR3 sequence is 16 residues long. The trim removed 5 bases at V and 0 bases at J, leaving 10 bases unmatched. CDR3 coding DNA: TGTGCCAGCAGCACCCCCCCCGGCGGGAGCTCCTACGAGCAGTACTTC. This gives the protein CASSTPPGGSSYEQYF.

The chain is built from TRBV19 and TRBJ1-2; TRBD1 is a possible D gene (6 bases). V gave up 3 bases and J gave up 5 bases, with 16 bases separating them. Germline CDR1 LNHDA, CDR2 SQIVND (reference sequence). The CDR3 consists of 15 residues. The CDR3 sequence is CASSIYGQRGYGYTF. The CDR3 DNA reads as TGTGCCAGTAGTATTTACGGACAGCGGGGGTATGGCTACACCTTC. The full variable domain, rest sourced from reference TRBV19 and TRBJ1-2, is DGGITQSPKYLFRKEGQNVTLSCEQNLNHDAMYWYRQDPGQGLRLIYYSQIVNDFQKGDIAEGYSVSREKKESFPLTVTSAQKNPTAFYLCASSIYGQRGYGYTFGSGTRLTVV.

The chain recombines TRBV7-3 with TRBJ2-7, with 8 bases matching TRBD1. There are 13 residues in the CDR3. CDR1 and CDR2 from the germline V gene are SGHTA and FQGTGA. J was trimmed by 6 bases and V by 5 bases; bases with no gene match: 6. The CDR3 bases are TGTGCCAGCAGCCCGCAGACAGGGGTCGAGCAGTACTTC. Protein product: CASSPQTGVEQYF.

The chain links TRBV29-1 to TRBJ2-3, with 9 bases aligning to TRBD2. CDR1 is SQVTM, CDR2 ANQGSEA, per germline. This CDR3 is built from 15 residues. The trim removed 5 bases at V and 1 base at J, leaving 7 bases unmatched. Here the CDR3 reads CSVSWRGGRTDTQYF. The CDR3 coding sequence is TGCAGCGTTTCGTGGCGGGGGGGACGCACAGATACGCAGTATTTT.

This chain joins TRBV6-5 and TRBJ1-1; TRBD1 matches at 11 bases. Trimming at V came to 0 bases and at J to 3 bases, leaving 0 bases not matched to a gene. This CDR3 region has 15 residues. Germline loops: CDR1 MNHEY, CDR2 SVGAGI. The CDR3 DNA sequence: TGTGCCAGCAGTTACTCGGGACAGGGGGACACTGAAGCTTTCTTT. Its protein product is CASSYSGQGDTEAFF.

The J gene is TRBJ2-2, the V gene TRBV4-1; 7 nucleotides agree with TRBD1. V trimming: 4 bases; J trimming: 4 bases; junction bases outside the gene matches: 6. Germline values: CDR1 MGHRA, CDR2 YSYEKL. The CDR3 spans 15 residues. The CDR3 spells CASSPPTGPTGELFF. DNA for the CDR3: TGCGCCAGCAGCCCACCGACAGGGCCCACCGGGGAGCTGTTTTTT.

The chain combines TRBV19 with TRBJ2-5, with D maybe TRBD1 (6 bases). Germline V CDR1 and CDR2: LNHDA, SQIVND (reference sequence). V lost 6 bases and J 2 bases, leaving 13 bases between the germline ends. The CDR3 loop spans 14 amino acids. This chain's CDR3 is CASSSGQKQETQYF. CDR3 sequence (DNA): TGTGCCAGTAGCAGTGGACAGAAACAAGAGACCCAGTACTTC.

CDR3 bases: TGTGCCAGCAGCGACGCGAGGACTAGCTTTCTCTATGAGCAGTTCTTC. This codes for CASSDARTSFLYEQFF. The V call is TRBV3-1 (or the pseudogene TRBV3-2), the J call TRBJ2-1; 8 nucleotides align to TRBD2. Germline CDR1 LGHDT, CDR2 YNNKEL (reference sequence). The CDR3 is made up of 16 amino acids. V trimming: 5 bases; J trimming: 8 bases; junction bases outside the gene matches: 14.

The V and J genes are TRBV19 and TRBJ2-1, with 7 positions matching TRBD2. CDR1 and CDR2 (germline): LNHDA, SQIVND (reference sequence). Unmatched junction bases numbered 17, after V lost 9 bases and J lost 9 bases. This CDR3 spans 15 amino acids. CDR3 residues: CASVRGRATIGEQFF. Here the CDR3 DNA reads TGTGCCAGCGTCCGTGGGAGGGCCACGATCGGTGAGCAGTTCTTC.

This chain connects TRBV11-3 to TRBJ2-3, with 11 bases fitting TRBD2. V was clipped by 8 bases and J by 4 bases; unmatched bases: 8. This CDR3 spans 15 amino acids. In germline, CDR1 is SGHNT, CDR2 YENEEA. CDR3 nucleotides: TGTGCCAGCCGATATAGCGGGGGGGCAGCAGATACGCAGTATTTT. It is translated as CASRYSGGAADTQYF.

The chain joins TRBV7-2 to TRBJ2-7; weak D call: TRBD1 (6 bases). Per the germline V gene, CDR1 is SGHTA and CDR2 is FQGNSA. Trimming shortened V by 1 base and J by 4 bases, and 11 bases separated the two germline ends. CDR3 size: 14 residues. This CDR3 reads CASSLVRGPYEQYF. The CDR3 nucleotides are TGTGCCAGCAGCTTAGTCAGGGGTCCATACGAGCAGTACTTC. The variable domain in full, completed from reference TRBV7-2 and TRBJ2-7, reads GAGVSQSPSNKVTEKGKDVELRCDPISGHTALYWYRQSLGQGLEFLIYFQGNSAPDKSGLPSDRFSAERTGGSVSTLTIQRTQQEDSAVYLCASSLVRGPYEQYFGPGTRLTVT.